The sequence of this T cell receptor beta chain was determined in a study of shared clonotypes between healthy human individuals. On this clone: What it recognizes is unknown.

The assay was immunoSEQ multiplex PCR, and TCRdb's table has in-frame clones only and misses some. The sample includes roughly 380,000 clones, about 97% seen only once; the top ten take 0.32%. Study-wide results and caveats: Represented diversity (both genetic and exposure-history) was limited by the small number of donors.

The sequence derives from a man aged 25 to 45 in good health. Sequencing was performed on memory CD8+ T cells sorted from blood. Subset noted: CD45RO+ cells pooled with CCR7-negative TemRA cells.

CDR3: CSARSQHPQYF. DNA for the CDR3: TGCAGTGCTAGGTCTCAGCACCCCCAGTACTTC. The genes are TRBV20-1 and TRBJ2-5; the D is unclear. There are 11 residues in the CDR3. Germline CDR1 reads DFQATT; CDR2 reads SNEGSKA (reference sequence). Trimming stripped 3 bases from V and 9 bases from J, with 11 bases between.